This T cell receptor beta chain came from a study of human T cells and chemical hapten exposure. Study as a whole: The study sensitized with 2% DPC on a 2 cm by 2 cm patch of upper inner arm skin.

A note on this clonotype: Its specificity is unknown.

TCRdb called the RACE reads again in MiXCR, with one record for every CDR3 protein. The sample shows 150,000 to 200,000 distinct CDR3 sequences, about 22% of them seen only once. The time point was: patch test 3, about 24 weeks after DPC sensitization. Specified treatment: therapeutic diphenylcyclopropenone sensitization with weekly scalp DPC. The germline V gene has CDR1 SGHRS and CDR2 YFSETQ. The CDR3 runs to 14 residues. V was pared by 0 bases and J by 7 bases, with 13 bases between. Study-level results: Those TCRs sitting above 1 in 1000 frequency stayed the same with DPC sensitization. Donors, who had alopecia, may show an immune response that differs from healthy people's.

The sequence derives from a woman aged 40 to 50 with alopecia areata. Some clones in this sample may be carry-over from other donors' samples. The chain combines TRBV5-1 with TRBJ2-5; no firm D call. The sample consisted of whole blood, taken in connection with sensitization to the hapten diphenylcyclopropenone (DPC). The CDR3 DNA reads TGCGCCAGCAGCTTGGGCACCGTTGGAGTGACCCAGTACTTC. Translation gives CASSLGTVGVTQYF.